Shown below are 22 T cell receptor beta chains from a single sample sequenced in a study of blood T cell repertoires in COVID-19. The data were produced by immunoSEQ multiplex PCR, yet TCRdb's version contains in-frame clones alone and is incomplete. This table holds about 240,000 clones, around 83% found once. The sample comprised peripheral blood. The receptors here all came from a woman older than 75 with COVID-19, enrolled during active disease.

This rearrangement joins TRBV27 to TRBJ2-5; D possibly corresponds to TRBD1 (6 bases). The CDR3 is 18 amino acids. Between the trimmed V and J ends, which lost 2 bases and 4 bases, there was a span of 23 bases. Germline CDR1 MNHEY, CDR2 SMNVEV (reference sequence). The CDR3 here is CASSLRASGTRGGETQYF. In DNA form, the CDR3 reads TGTGCCAGCAGTTTACGCGCCTCCGGGACCCGAGGGGGAGAGACCCAGTACTTC.

Here the CDR3 DNA reads TGTGCCAGCAGCCTCGGAGGGGGCACAAACACCGGGGAGCTGTTTTTT. It encodes CASSLGGGTNTGELFF. The V and J genes are TRBV7-6 and TRBJ2-2, with D maybe TRBD1 (7 bases). From germline, CDR1 is SGHVS and CDR2 FNYEAQ. The CDR3 runs 16 residues. Trimming pared 5 bases from V and 2 bases from J, leaving 15 bases between.

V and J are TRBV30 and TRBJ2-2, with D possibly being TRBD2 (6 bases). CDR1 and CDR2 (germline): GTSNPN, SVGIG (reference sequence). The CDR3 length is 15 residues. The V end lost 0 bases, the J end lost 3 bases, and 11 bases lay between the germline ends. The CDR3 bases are TGTGCCTGGAGTGTGGAGGGTTGGTACACCGGGGAGCTGTTTTTT. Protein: CAWSVEGWYTGELFF.

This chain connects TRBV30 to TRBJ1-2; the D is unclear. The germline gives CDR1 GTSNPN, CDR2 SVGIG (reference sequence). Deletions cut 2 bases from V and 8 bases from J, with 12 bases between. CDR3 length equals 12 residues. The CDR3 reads CAWSSTGMGYTF. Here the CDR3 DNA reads TGTGCCTGGAGTAGTACGGGGATGGGCTACACCTTC. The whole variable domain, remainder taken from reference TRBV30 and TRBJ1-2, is SQTIHQWPATLVQPVGSPLSLECTVEGTSNPNLYWYRQAAGRGLQLLFYSVGIGQISSEVPQNLSASRPQDRQFILSSKKLLLSDSGFYLCAWSSTGMGYTFGSGTRLTVV.

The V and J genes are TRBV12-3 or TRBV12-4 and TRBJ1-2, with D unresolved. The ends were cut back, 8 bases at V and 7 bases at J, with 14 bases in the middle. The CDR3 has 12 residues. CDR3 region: CASGRGELGYTF. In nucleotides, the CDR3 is TGTGCCAGCGGGCGGGGAGAGCTTGGCTACACCTTC.

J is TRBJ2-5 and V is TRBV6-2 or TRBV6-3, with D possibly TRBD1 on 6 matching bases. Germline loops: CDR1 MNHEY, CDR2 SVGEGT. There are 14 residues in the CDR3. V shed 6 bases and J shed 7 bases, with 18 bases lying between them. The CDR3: CASSPSRGYRTQYF. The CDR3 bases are TGTGCCAGCAGCCCTTCGAGGGGGTATCGGACCCAGTACTTC.

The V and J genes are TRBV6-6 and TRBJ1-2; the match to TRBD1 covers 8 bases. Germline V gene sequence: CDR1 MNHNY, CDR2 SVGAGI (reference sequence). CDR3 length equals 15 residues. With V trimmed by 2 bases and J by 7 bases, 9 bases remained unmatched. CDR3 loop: CASSYAGRTGTGYTF. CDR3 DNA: TGTGCCAGCAGTTACGCAGGCAGGACAGGGACTGGCTACACCTTC.

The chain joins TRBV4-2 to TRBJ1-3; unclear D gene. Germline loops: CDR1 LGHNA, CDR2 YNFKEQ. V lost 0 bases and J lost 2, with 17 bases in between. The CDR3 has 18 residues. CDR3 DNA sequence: TGTGCCAGCAGCCAAGATTCCGGTGGGCAGCTAACTGGAAACACCATATATTTT. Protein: CASSQDSGGQLTGNTIYF.

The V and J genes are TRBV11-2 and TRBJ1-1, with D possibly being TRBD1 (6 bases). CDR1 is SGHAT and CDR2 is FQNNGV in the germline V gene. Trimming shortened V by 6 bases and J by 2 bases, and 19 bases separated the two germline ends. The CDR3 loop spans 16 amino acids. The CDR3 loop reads CASSRSVDRPNTEAFF. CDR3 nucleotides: TGTGCCAGCAGTCGTTCGGTAGACAGGCCTAACACTGAAGCTTTCTTT. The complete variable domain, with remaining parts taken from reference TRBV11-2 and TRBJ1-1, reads EAGVAQSPRYKIIEKRQSVAFWCNPISGHATLYWYQQILGQGPKLLIQFQNNGVVDDSQLPKDRFSAERLKGVDSTLKIQPAKLEDSAVYLCASSRSVDRPNTEAFFGQGTRLTVV.

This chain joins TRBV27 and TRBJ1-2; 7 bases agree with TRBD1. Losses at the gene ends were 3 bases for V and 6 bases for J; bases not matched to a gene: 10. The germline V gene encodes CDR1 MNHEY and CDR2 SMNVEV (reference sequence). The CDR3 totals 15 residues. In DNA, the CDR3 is TGTGCCAGCAGTTTGGGAAGGGGGCACAGGGATGGCTACACCTTC. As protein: CASSLGRGHRDGYTF.

The CDR3 DNA reads as TGTGCCTGGAGTCGGGATTCACCCCTCCACTTT. Translation gives CAWSRDSPLHF. The chain joins TRBV30 to TRBJ1-6, with D unclear. V dropped 2 bases and J dropped 8 bases, with 4 bases sitting between them. From germline, CDR1 is GTSNPN and CDR2 SVGIG (reference sequence). The CDR3 covers 11 residues.

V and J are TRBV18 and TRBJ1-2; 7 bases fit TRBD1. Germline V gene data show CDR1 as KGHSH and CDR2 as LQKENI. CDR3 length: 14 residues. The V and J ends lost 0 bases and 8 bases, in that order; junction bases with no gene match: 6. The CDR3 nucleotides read TGTGCCAGCTCACCACCCCGGGACAGAGGGGGCTACACCTTC. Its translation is CASSPPRDRGGYTF.

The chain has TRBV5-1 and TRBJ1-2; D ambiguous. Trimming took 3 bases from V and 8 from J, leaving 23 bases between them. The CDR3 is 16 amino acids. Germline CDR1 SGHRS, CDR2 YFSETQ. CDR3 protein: CASSSRTEAKVNGYTF. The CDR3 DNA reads TGCGCCAGCAGCTCGCGGACGGAGGCGAAAGTTAACGGCTACACCTTC.

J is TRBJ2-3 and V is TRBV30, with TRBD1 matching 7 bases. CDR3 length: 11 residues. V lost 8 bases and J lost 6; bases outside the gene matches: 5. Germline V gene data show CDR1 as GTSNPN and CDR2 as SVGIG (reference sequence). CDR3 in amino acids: CALTGVDTQYF. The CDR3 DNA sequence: TGTGCCCTTACAGGGGTGGATACGCAGTATTTT.

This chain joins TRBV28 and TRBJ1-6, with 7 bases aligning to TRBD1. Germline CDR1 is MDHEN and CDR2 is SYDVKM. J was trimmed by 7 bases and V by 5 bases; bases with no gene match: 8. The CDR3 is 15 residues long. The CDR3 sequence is CASSLGQVLNSPLHF. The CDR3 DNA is TGTGCCAGCAGTCTCGGACAGGTTCTCAATTCACCCCTCCACTTT.

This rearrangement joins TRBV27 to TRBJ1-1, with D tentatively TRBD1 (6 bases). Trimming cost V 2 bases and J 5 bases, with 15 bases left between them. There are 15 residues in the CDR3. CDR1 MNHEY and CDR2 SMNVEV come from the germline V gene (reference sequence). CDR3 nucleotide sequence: TGTGCCAGCAGTTTAGGGGTCAGGGGAATAACTGAAGCTTTCTTT. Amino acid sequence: CASSLGVRGITEAFF.

For the CDR3, the DNA is TGTGCCAGCAGCCATTTCGGGGGGACCCGTAATGAGCAGTTCTTC. Encoded protein: CASSHFGGTRNEQFF. The rearrangement joins TRBV6-2 or TRBV6-3 to TRBJ2-1, with 7 bases identical to TRBD2. Trimming took 6 bases from V and 7 from J; bases not matched to a gene: 12. The germline CDR1 and CDR2 sequences are MNHEY and SVGEGT. The CDR3 sequence is 15 residues long.

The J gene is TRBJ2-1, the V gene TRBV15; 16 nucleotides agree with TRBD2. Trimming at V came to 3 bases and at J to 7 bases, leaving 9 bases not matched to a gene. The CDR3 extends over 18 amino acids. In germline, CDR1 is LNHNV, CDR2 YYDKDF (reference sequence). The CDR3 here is CATSSPGLAGGAWNEQFF. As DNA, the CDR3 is TGTGCCACCAGCAGCCCGGGACTAGCGGGAGGGGCATGGAATGAGCAGTTCTTC.

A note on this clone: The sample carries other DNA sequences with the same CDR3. CDR3 DNA sequence: TGTGCCAGCAGTGTGCAGGGCGGGAACACTGAAGCTTTCTTT. Translating gives CASSVQGGNTEAFF. V gene TRBV2 combines with J gene TRBJ1-1, with D possibly matching TRBD1 (5 bases). This CDR3 contains 14 residues. V dropped 4 bases and J dropped 1 base, with 10 bases sitting between them. Germline V gene sequence: CDR1 SNHLY, CDR2 FYNNEI.

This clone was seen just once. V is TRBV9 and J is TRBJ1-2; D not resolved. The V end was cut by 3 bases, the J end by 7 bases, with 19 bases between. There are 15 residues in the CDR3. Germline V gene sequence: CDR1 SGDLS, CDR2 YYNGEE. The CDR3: CASSAADTPSRGYTF. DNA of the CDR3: TGTGCCAGCAGCGCCGCTGACACCCCATCGCGTGGCTACACCTTC.

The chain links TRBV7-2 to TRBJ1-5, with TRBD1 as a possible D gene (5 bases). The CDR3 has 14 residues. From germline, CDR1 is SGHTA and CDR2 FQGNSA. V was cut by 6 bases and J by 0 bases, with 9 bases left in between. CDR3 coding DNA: TGTGCCAGCAGTATGACAGCTAGCAATCAGCCCCAGCATTTT. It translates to CASSMTASNQPQHF. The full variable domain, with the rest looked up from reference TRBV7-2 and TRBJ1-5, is GAGVSQSPSNKVTEKGKDVELRCDPISGHTALYWYRQSLGQGLEFLIYFQGNSAPDKSGLPSDRFSAERTGGSVSTLTIQRTQQEDSAVYLCASSMTASNQPQHFGDGTRLSIL.

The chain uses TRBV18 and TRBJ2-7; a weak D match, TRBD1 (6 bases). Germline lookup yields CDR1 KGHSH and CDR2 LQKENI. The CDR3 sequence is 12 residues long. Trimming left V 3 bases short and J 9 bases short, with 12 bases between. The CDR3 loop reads CASSPALRGQYF. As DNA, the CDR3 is TGTGCCAGCTCACCGGCCCTCAGGGGGCAGTACTTC.